This T cell receptor beta chain was captured in a study of T-cell reconstitution after alpha-beta-depleted transplantation in children. Study conclusions and caveats: Several patients had high TCRbeta diversity at day 60; it came from surviving recipient T cells and thymic progenitors.

This CDR3 is built from 14 residues. V was clipped by 4 bases and J by 0 bases; unmatched bases: 2. Per the germline V gene, CDR1 is MGHDK and CDR2 is SYGVNS. Preparation of the TCRbeta library was carried out with unique molecular identifiers. TCRdb redid the calling of the PCR reads with MiXCR, one entry per CDR3 protein. The table lists about 180,000 distinct CDR3 sequences, approximately 12% of them singletons. This clonotype was counted ten times or more. Its matching antigen is unknown. The clonotype was recovered from a boy between 2 and 15 years old with acute myeloid leukemia, due to receive a stem cell transplant. The chain joins TRBV25-1 to TRBJ2-7; 8 bases line up with TRBD1. This material consisted of PBMCs, taken before TCRalphabeta/CD19-depleted stem cell transplant. The CDR3 loop reads CASSGQGNSYEQYV. In DNA, the CDR3 is TGTGCCAGCAGTGGACAGGGGAACTCCTACGAGCAGTACGTC.